This T cell receptor beta chain was identified during a study of CD8 T cells in Susac syndrome. With random hexamers, reverse transcription was performed on 0.5 to 1 ug of RNA. With immunoSEQ multiplex PCR, TCR beta CDR3 was amplified across 54 Vbeta and 13 Jbeta. TCRdb itself ran the immunoSEQ multiplex PCR reads through MiXCR, one entry per CDR3 protein. The sample holds 100,000 to 150,000 distinct CDR3 sequences; nearly 96% are singletons and the top ten take 0.11% to 0.15%. Germline CDR1 GTSNPN, CDR2 SVGIG (reference sequence). With 0 bases removed from V and 6 bases from J, the gap between germline ends came to 2 bases. The CDR3 consists of 10 residues. Peripheral blood CD8+ and CD4+ T cells were profiled by TCR beta sequencing.

The sequenced sample was CD4+ T cells from PBMCs. This clonotype was sampled from a human donor with Susac syndrome. The chain uses TRBV30 and TRBJ2-5; D is unresolved. The chain's CDR3 is CAWSVKTQYF. The CDR3 DNA is TGTGCCTGGAGTGTAAAGACCCAGTACTTC.